Reported below is one TCR beta chain. Its antigen is not known. Primers: 60 Vbeta forward and 13 Jbeta reverse. Assay: immunoSEQ multiplex PCR; the TCRdb copy retains only in-frame clones and omits some. The repertoire holds about 130,000 clones, with approximately 17% as singletons. The entry originates in a study of cytomegalovirus exposure and HLA in healthy donors. Germline assignment: CDR1 SGHRS and CDR2 YFSETQ. V lost 2 bases, J lost 2 bases, and 3 bases stayed unmatched. The CDR3 totals 14 residues. Broader study findings: In a later analysis, across HLA loci, associated TCR counts were highest for DRB1, lowest for HLA-C. Across donors, presence/absence analyses took sequencing depth to be roughly uniform.

This TCR was recovered from a female donor in good health and CMV-seropositive. The specimen was PBMCs. The V gene is TRBV5-1, the J gene TRBJ1-1; 7 positions match TRBD1. CDR3 region: CASSLNRGNTEAFF. Written as DNA, the CDR3 is TGCGCCAGCAGCTTAAACAGGGGTAACACTGAAGCTTTCTTT.